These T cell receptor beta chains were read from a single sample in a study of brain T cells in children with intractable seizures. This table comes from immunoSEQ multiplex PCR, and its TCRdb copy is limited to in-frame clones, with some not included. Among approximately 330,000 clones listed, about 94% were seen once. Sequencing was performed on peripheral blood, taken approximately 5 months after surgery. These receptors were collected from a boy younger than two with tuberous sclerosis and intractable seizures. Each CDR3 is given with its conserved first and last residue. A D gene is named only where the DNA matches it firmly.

CDR3 DNA: TGTGCCAGCAGCTTCACTAGCGACTCCTACGAGCAGTACTTC; CDR3 protein: CASSFTSDSYEQYF; D gene: TRBD2; J gene: TRBJ2-7; V gene: TRBV5-4
CDR3 DNA: TGTGCCAGCAGCCAAGACTTTGGGGACAGGGGAAGGAGGGCCAAAAACATTCAGTACTTC; CDR3 protein: CASSQDFGDRGRRAKNIQYF; D gene: TRBD1; J gene: TRBJ2-4; V gene: TRBV14
CDR3 DNA: TGTGCCAGCAGTCCCTTTCGGGACAGGGCCTCCTACGAGCAGTACTTC; CDR3 protein: CASSPFRDRASYEQYF; D gene: TRBD1; J gene: TRBJ2-7; V gene: TRBV27
CDR3 DNA: TGTGCCAGCAGCTTAGCGTACGAAGCTAGCACAGATACGCAGTATTTT; CDR3 protein: CASSLAYEASTDTQYF; D gene: NA; J gene: TRBJ2-3; V gene: TRBV7-8
CDR3 DNA: TGTGCCAGCACCTCCATGGAGGGGGGGCCTACCGGGGAGCTGTTTTTT; CDR3 protein: CASTSMEGGPTGELFF; D gene: NA; J gene: TRBJ2-2; V gene: TRBV4-2
CDR3 DNA: TGCGCCAGCAGCCGACGGCAGGACTATGGCTACACCTTC; CDR3 protein: CASSRRQDYGYTF; D gene: NA; J gene: TRBJ1-2; V gene: TRBV4-1
CDR3 DNA: TGTGCCAGCAGTCTCCGACAGGGCTGGGGTACGCAGTATTTT; CDR3 protein: CASSLRQGWGTQYF; D gene: TRBD1; J gene: TRBJ2-3; V gene: TRBV6-5
CDR3 DNA: TGCAGCGTTGATCAGGGAGGCGGCACTGAAGCTTTCTTT; CDR3 protein: CSVDQGGGTEAFF; D gene: NA; J gene: TRBJ1-1; V gene: TRBV29-1
CDR3 DNA: TGTGCCAGCACTAGCGGCGTCTCCTACAATGAGCAGTTCTTC; CDR3 protein: CASTSGVSYNEQFF; D gene: TRBD2; J gene: TRBJ2-1; V gene: TRBV13
CDR3 DNA: TGTGCCATCAGTCTCGGGAATTTCGGTGAAAAACTGTTTTTT; CDR3 protein: CAISLGNFGEKLFF; D gene: NA; J gene: TRBJ1-4; V gene: TRBV10-3
CDR3 DNA: TGTGCCAGCAGCTTGAGGTCCGAGCAGTACTTC; CDR3 protein: CASSLRSEQYF; D gene: NA; J gene: TRBJ2-7; V gene: TRBV5-6
CDR3 DNA: TGTGCCAGCAGTTCTGGATCCGGCGGGAGTCTTGGCGAGACCCAGTACTTC; CDR3 protein: CASSSGSGGSLGETQYF; D gene: TRBD2; J gene: TRBJ2-5; V gene: TRBV27
CDR3 DNA: TGTGCCAGCAGTTTAGGGCCCTACTGGGAGCAGTTCTTC; CDR3 protein: CASSLGPYWEQFF; D gene: NA; J gene: TRBJ2-1; V gene: TRBV27
CDR3 DNA: TGTGCCAGTAGTTCTAGCGGGGCCCGAGTGTATGAGCAGTTCTTC; CDR3 protein: CASSSSGARVYEQFF; D gene: TRBD2; J gene: TRBJ2-1; V gene: TRBV19
CDR3 DNA: TGTGCCACCCAAAACAGGGATAGGGCACCCCTCCACTTT; CDR3 protein: CATQNRDRAPLHF; D gene: NA; J gene: TRBJ1-6; V gene: TRBV24-1
CDR3 DNA: TGTGCCAGCAGCTTAATGCTAGTAAGGAATGAGCAGTTCTTC; CDR3 protein: CASSLMLVRNEQFF; D gene: NA; J gene: TRBJ2-1; V gene: TRBV7-6
CDR3 DNA: TGTGCCACCAGTGCGCAACTGAGGGCCTCCGAGCAGTACTTC; CDR3 protein: CATSAQLRASEQYF; D gene: NA; J gene: TRBJ2-7; V gene: TRBV24-1
CDR3 DNA: TGTGCCAGCAGAGGTGGTAACTATGGCTACACCTTC; CDR3 protein: CASRGGNYGYTF; D gene: NA; J gene: TRBJ1-2; V gene: TRBV27
CDR3 DNA: TGTGCCACCAGTGATCAACAGACCAATCAGCCCCAGCATTTT; CDR3 protein: CATSDQQTNQPQHF; D gene: NA; J gene: TRBJ1-5; V gene: TRBV24-1